Listed here are 25 T cell receptor beta chains from one sample, sequenced in a study of shared clonotypes between healthy human individuals. Data came from immunoSEQ multiplex PCR; TCRdb stores just in-frame clones and leaves some out. The repertoire holds approximately 810,000 clones, around 93% seen once, with around 24% in the top ten. Cells designated naive CD8 were CD45RO-negative and were positively selected for CCR7, with terminally differentiated effector memory CD45RA+ cells excluded. Sample: naive CD8+ T cells sorted from blood. Every receptor here comes from a man aged 25 to 40 in good health.

V and J are TRBV9 and TRBJ2-3, with a possible D match to TRBD1 (5 bases). With 0 bases removed from V and 3 bases from J, the gap between germline ends came to 11 bases. CDR3 length: 15 residues. Germline V CDR1 and CDR2: SGDLS, YYNGEE. CDR3 in amino acids: CASSVEGAGTDTQYF. The CDR3 coding sequence is TGTGCCAGCAGCGTAGAAGGGGCAGGGACAGATACGCAGTATTTT. The variable domain in full, completed from reference TRBV9 and TRBJ2-3, reads DSGVTQTPKHLITATGQRVTLRCSPRSGDLSVYWYQQSLDQGLQFLIQYYNGEERAKGNILERFSAQQFPDLHSELNLSSLELGDSALYFCASSVEGAGTDTQYFGPGTRLTVL.

This sequence joins TRBV28 and TRBJ2-3; TRBD2 aligns across 11 bases. The V segment lost 7 bases and the J segment 2 bases; nucleotides outside the gene matches: 17. The germline V gene encodes CDR1 MDHEN and CDR2 SYDVKM. The CDR3 covers 19 residues. The CDR3 protein is CASNNGYFSGRDHTDTQYF. CDR3 nucleotides: TGTGCCAGCAACAATGGGTACTTTAGCGGGAGGGACCACACAGATACGCAGTATTTT.

Note on this clone: Other DNA sequences from this sample encode an identical CDR3 as well. This chain links TRBV27 with TRBJ2-1, with 7 bases fitting TRBD1. The germline V gene encodes CDR1 MNHEY and CDR2 SMNVEV (reference sequence). The CDR3 is made up of 13 amino acids. Trimming cost V 8 bases and J 4 bases; bases outside gene matches: 5. The CDR3 DNA is TGTGCCAGCCGGACAGGCCCTTACAATGAGCAGTTCTTC. Its translation: CASRTGPYNEQFF.

This clone has only one observation. This rearrangement joins TRBV30 to TRBJ1-4, with D perhaps matching TRBD1 (5 bases). Germline values: CDR1 GTSNPN, CDR2 SVGIG (reference sequence). The CDR3 extends over 14 amino acids. Trimming stripped 2 bases from V and 10 bases from J, with 17 bases between. The CDR3 reads CAWSTGALGGKLFF. In DNA form, the CDR3 reads TGTGCCTGGAGTACCGGGGCCTTAGGAGGAAAACTGTTTTTT.

This rearrangement joins TRBV29-1 to TRBJ2-1; no definite D call. Between the trimmed V and J ends, which lost 0 bases and 7 bases, there was a span of 10 bases. This CDR3 is 13 amino acids long. Per germline, CDR1 SQVTM and CDR2 ANQGSEA. CDR3 DNA sequence: TGCAGCGTTGAAGATCAAGTAAGGAATGAGCAGTTCTTC. Protein sequence: CSVEDQVRNEQFF.

This rearrangement joins TRBV19 to TRBJ1-1, with 8 nucleotides matching TRBD1. Germline lookup yields CDR1 LNHDA and CDR2 SQIVND (reference sequence). The CDR3 sequence is 13 residues long. The ends lost 6 bases at V and 2 bases at J; junction bases unmatched: 2. CDR3 residues: CASRTGGNTEAFF. The DNA for the CDR3 is TGTGCCAGTAGAACAGGGGGAAACACTGAAGCTTTCTTT. Based on the CDR3 plus reference TRBV19 and TRBJ1-1, the full variable domain is DGGITQSPKYLFRKEGQNVTLSCEQNLNHDAMYWYRQDPGQGLRLIYYSQIVNDFQKGDIAEGYSVSREKKESFPLTVTSAQKNPTAFYLCASRTGGNTEAFFGQGTRLTVV.

V is TRBV4-1 and J is TRBJ2-7; D is possibly TRBD2 (6 bases). The ends were cut back, 1 base at V and 0 bases at J, with 10 bases in the middle. The CDR3 consists of 15 residues. Looked up from germline, CDR1 is MGHRA and CDR2 is YSYEKL. The CDR3 loop reads CASSQGAGSSYEQYF. The CDR3 DNA is TGCGCCAGCAGCCAAGGCGCCGGGAGCTCCTACGAGCAGTACTTC.

J is TRBJ2-1 and V is TRBV18, with D perhaps given as TRBD1 or TRBD2 (5 bases each). Germline CDR1 is KGHSH and CDR2 is LQKENI. The CDR3 has 16 amino acids. Between the trimmed V and J ends, which lost 11 bases and 4 bases, there was a span of 24 bases. DNA of the CDR3: TGTGCCTCTGCCCACGGGACGGGGTCGGGGTACAATGAGCAGTTCTTC. Residues: CASAHGTGSGYNEQFF.

The chain couples TRBV9 to TRBJ2-7; 7 bases align to TRBD2. The CDR3 has 13 residues. Trimming cost V 3 bases and J 6 bases; bases outside gene matches: 6. From germline, CDR1 is SGDLS and CDR2 YYNGEE. The CDR3: CASSEATGGEQYF. The DNA for the CDR3 is TGTGCCAGCAGCGAGGCTACGGGGGGCGAGCAGTACTTC.

The gene calls are TRBV10-1 and TRBJ1-1, with no clear D. This CDR3 has 14 amino acids. Trimming removed 6 bases at V and 2 bases at J, with 13 bases between. Germline CDR1 reads WNHNN; CDR2 reads SYGVQD (reference sequence). CDR3 DNA: TGCGCCAGCAGCCCGACAACATCTAACACTGAAGCTTTCTTT. It codes for CASSPTTSNTEAFF.

The chain employs TRBV7-9 and TRBJ2-1; 10 bases agree with TRBD1. After removal of 4 bases from V and 10 bases from J, the junction contained 10 bases not matched to a gene. The germline CDR1 and CDR2 sequences are SEHNR and FQNEAQ (reference sequence). The CDR3 is 15 amino acids. The CDR3 DNA follows: TGTGCCAGCAGCTCCGACCGGGACAGGGGAGGGGAGCAGTTCTTC. Translating gives CASSSDRDRGGEQFF.

The gene calls are TRBV27 and TRBJ1-2; D remains ambiguous. CDR1 and CDR2 from the germline V gene are MNHEY and SMNVEV (reference sequence). CDR3 length equals 14 residues. The V gene lost 6 bases and the J gene lost 4 bases, with 15 bases spanning the gap. The CDR3 region is CASRSVEDRYGYTF. The CDR3 nucleotides are TGTGCCAGCAGGTCGGTAGAGGACCGCTATGGCTACACCTTC.

This clone was observed a single time. The sample carries other DNA sequences with the same CDR3. The chain uses TRBV5-1 and TRBJ1-4; D gene ambiguous. The CDR3 contains 11 residues. V was shortened by 0 bases and J by 11 bases, with 5 bases between the two germline ends. Germline assignment: CDR1 SGHRS and CDR2 YFSETQ. The CDR3 here is CASSLEGKLFF. The CDR3 DNA reads TGCGCCAGCAGCTTGGAGGGTAAACTGTTTTTT.

This chain joins TRBV6-1 and TRBJ1-1, with D possibly matching TRBD1 (6 bases). The V and J ends lost 6 bases and 3 bases respectively, with 11 bases between them. Looked up from germline, CDR1 is MNHNS and CDR2 is SASEGT. CDR3 length equals 13 residues. The CDR3 DNA reads as TGTGCCAGCAGGAAGGGGGACTACACTGAAGCTTTCTTT. Its translation: CASRKGDYTEAFF.

The rearrangement uses TRBV7-3 and TRBJ2-3; possible D gene TRBD2, 5 bases. Deletions cut 7 bases from V and 2 bases from J, with 10 bases between. The germline V gene has CDR1 SGHTA and CDR2 FQGTGA. This CDR3 is built from 13 residues. The CDR3 loop is CASMGGLTDTQYF. CDR3 nucleotide sequence: TGTGCCAGCATGGGTGGACTCACAGATACGCAGTATTTT.

The chain joins TRBV7-6 to TRBJ2-5; D gene uncertain. The CDR3 sequence is 13 residues long. CDR1 and CDR2 from the germline V gene are SGHVS and FNYEAQ. Trimming removed 5 bases from V and 5 bases from J, with 12 bases in between. The CDR3 DNA reads as TGTGCCAGCAGCCCTCCAACTCGGGAGACCCAGTACTTC. It codes for CASSPPTRETQYF.

This chain links TRBV29-1 with TRBJ2-6, with a tentative D call TRBD2 (6 bases). Deletions cut 6 bases from V and 10 bases from J, with 16 bases between. Germline assignment: CDR1 SQVTM and CDR2 ANQGSEA. This CDR3 comprises 13 residues. The CDR3: CSVWEELRNVLTF. CDR3 DNA: TGCAGCGTATGGGAGGAGCTCCGTAACGTCCTGACTTTC.

With respect to this clone: Within the sample, other DNA sequences also encode this same CDR3. The chain carries TRBV9 and TRBJ2-1; D gene ambiguous. Germline CDR1 is SGDLS and CDR2 is YYNGEE. The CDR3 totals 11 residues. V lost 2 bases, J lost 6 bases, and 3 bases lay in between. The CDR3 region has the DNA TGTGCCAGCAGCGTTAGCAATGAGCAGTTCTTC. Protein sequence: CASSVSNEQFF.

The chain uses TRBV7-9 and TRBJ2-3; 7 bases are shared with TRBD1. The length of the CDR3 is 17 residues. Trimming at V came to 1 base and at J to 0 bases, leaving 7 bases not matched to a gene. CDR1 is SEHNR and CDR2 is FQNEAQ in the germline V gene (reference sequence). The CDR3 loop is CASSLGPTGSSTDTQYF. The CDR3 region has the DNA TGTGCCAGCAGCTTAGGCCCGACAGGGTCTAGCACAGATACGCAGTATTTT.

This rearrangement joins TRBV9 to TRBJ2-1, with 7 nucleotides matching TRBD1. The CDR3 spans 15 residues. CDR1 and CDR2 from the germline V gene are SGDLS and YYNGEE. The V and J ends lost 0 bases and 7 bases, in that order; junction bases with no gene match: 7. CDR3 in amino acids: CASSVGVTGMNEQFF. The CDR3 DNA follows: TGTGCCAGCAGCGTAGGGGTGACAGGGATGAATGAGCAGTTCTTC.

On this clone itself: This may arise from a read error, as a much more abundant clone is one base away. Within the sample, other DNA sequences also encode this same CDR3. The chain joins TRBV13 to TRBJ2-7; no definite D call. Trimming took off 4 bases at V and 0 bases at J, with 4 bases between the two ends. CDR1 and CDR2 from the germline V gene are PRHDT and FYEKMQ (reference sequence). There are 12 residues in the CDR3. The CDR3 DNA reads TGTGCCAGCAGCTCCTCCTCCTACGAGCAGTACTTC. It yields the protein CASSSSSYEQYF.

The V and J genes are TRBV4-1 and TRBJ2-3, with a weak D call TRBD1 (6 bases). Germline lookup yields CDR1 MGHRA and CDR2 YSYEKL. The CDR3 length is 15 residues. Trimming removed 6 bases at V and 2 bases at J, with 15 bases between. The CDR3 region is CASRTNRDNTDTQYF. CDR3 DNA sequence: TGCGCCAGCAGAACAAATCGGGACAACACAGATACGCAGTATTTT.

The chain uses TRBV11-3 and TRBJ2-1; TRBD2 agrees at 7 bases. V lost 5 bases, J lost 3 bases, and 1 base stayed unmatched. The CDR3 has 13 residues. CDR1 is SGHNT and CDR2 is YENEEA in the germline V gene. CDR3 sequence: CASSERDYNEQFF. In nucleotides, the CDR3 is TGTGCCAGCAGCGAGCGGGACTACAATGAGCAGTTCTTC. The full variable domain, its missing parts supplied by reference TRBV11-3 and TRBJ2-1, is EAGVVQSPRYKIIEKKQPVAFWCNPISGHNTLYWYLQNLGQGPELLIRYENEEAVDDSQLPKDRFSAERLKGVDSTLKIQPAELGDSAVYLCASSERDYNEQFFGPGTRLTVL.

CDR3 sequence reads: CASSPGTGLTDTQYF. The CDR3 nucleotides read TGCGCCAGCAGCCCCGGGACGGGACTCACAGATACGCAGTATTTT. The chain links TRBV5-1 to TRBJ2-3, with D possibly being TRBD2 (6 bases). This CDR3 is built from 15 residues. Germline assignment: CDR1 SGHRS and CDR2 YFSETQ. V lost 4 bases and J lost 2, with 14 bases in between.

The rearrangement joins TRBV18 to TRBJ1-2, with D hard to call. CDR3 length: 15 amino acids. The V end lost 3 bases, the J end lost 4 bases, and 15 bases lay between the germline ends. Germline CDR1 reads KGHSH; CDR2 reads LQKENI. The CDR3 bases are TGTGCCAGCTCACCGATGCTGGAAACCCTCTATGGCTACACCTTC. Protein: CASSPMLETLYGYTF.